These 29 T cell receptor beta chains originate from one sample sequenced in a study of blood T cell repertoires in COVID-19. Profiled with immunoSEQ multiplex PCR; TCRdb holds only in-frame clones, not every one. The data contain 130,000 to 150,000 clones, roughly 77% of them singletons. Input material: peripheral blood. The source is a woman in her 70s with COVID-19, enrolled during active disease.

The genes are TRBV7-2 and TRBJ1-4; 9 nucleotides match TRBD1. Unmatched junction bases numbered 9, after V lost 5 bases and J lost 2 bases. The CDR3 extends over 17 amino acids. Germline CDR1 reads SGHTA; CDR2 reads FQGNSA. The CDR3 spells CASSQDPGQGTNEKLFF. CDR3 nucleotide sequence: TGTGCCAGCAGCCAGGATCCGGGACAGGGCACTAATGAAAAACTGTTTTTT.

This chain connects TRBV24-1 to TRBJ2-6, with D possibly matching TRBD1 (5 bases). V gave up 6 bases and J gave up 2 bases, with 7 bases separating them. CDR3 size: 14 residues. Germline loops: CDR1 KGHDR, CDR2 SFDVKD. The CDR3 coding sequence is TGTGCCACCAGTCCCAGGGCTGGGGCCAACGTCCTGACTTTC. Protein sequence: CATSPRAGANVLTF.

The gene calls are TRBV6-1 and TRBJ1-2, with TRBD1 identical over 7 bases. This CDR3 is built from 14 residues. V was clipped by 2 bases and J by 5 bases; unmatched bases: 5. CDR1 is MNHNS and CDR2 is SASEGT in the germline V gene. The CDR3 here is CASSETGVRYGYTF. The CDR3 bases are TGTGCCAGCAGTGAAACAGGGGTGCGGTATGGCTACACCTTC.

V gene TRBV5-4 combines with J gene TRBJ2-7; 9 bases map to TRBD1. The V segment lost 4 bases and the J segment 5 bases; nucleotides outside the gene matches: 7. The CDR3 is 14 amino acids. Germline V CDR1 and CDR2: SGHNT, YYREEE (reference sequence). The CDR3 region is CASSLSRDRDEQYF. The DNA of the CDR3 is TGTGCCAGCAGCCTGTCCCGGGACAGGGACGAGCAGTACTTC.

The rearrangement joins TRBV2 to TRBJ1-1; weak D call: TRBD1 (6 bases). CDR3 length: 13 amino acids. Germline V lookup: CDR1 SNHLY, CDR2 FYNNEI. Trimming shortened V by 11 bases and J by 6 bases, and 19 bases separated the two germline ends. The CDR3 spells CACSPGHPSEAFF. Here the CDR3 DNA reads TGTGCCTGCTCACCGGGACACCCTTCTGAAGCTTTCTTT.

The CDR3 DNA sequence: TGTGCCAGCACCCAAAGCTTCTTGACAGGGAGAAGCTATGGCTACACCTTC. This gives the protein CASTQSFLTGRSYGYTF. The rearrangement uses TRBV7-2 and TRBJ1-2; 7 bases fit TRBD1. The V and J ends lost 7 bases and 4 bases, in that order; junction bases with no gene match: 18. This CDR3 has 17 residues. Germline values: CDR1 SGHTA, CDR2 FQGNSA.

The chain has TRBV5-4 and TRBJ2-7, with D maybe TRBD1 (5 bases). From germline, CDR1 is SGHNT and CDR2 YYREEE (reference sequence). V gave up 2 bases and J gave up 0 bases, with 6 bases separating them. This CDR3 region has 13 residues. CDR3 sequence reads: CASSLGVSYEQYF. CDR3 DNA: TGTGCCAGCAGCTTAGGGGTCTCCTACGAGCAGTACTTC.

Only a few counts were recorded for this clone. The rearrangement uses TRBV6-1 and TRBJ2-7, with 14 bases identical to TRBD2. The J segment lost 4 bases and the V segment lost 4 bases, leaving 6 bases of the junction unmatched. The CDR3 extends over 16 amino acids. Per germline, CDR1 MNHNS and CDR2 SASEGT. The DNA for the CDR3 is TGTGCCAGCAGTGGGGGACTAGCGGGGGTCCTTTACGAGCAGTACTTC. Translated, it gives CASSGGLAGVLYEQYF.

The V gene is TRBV3-1 (or the pseudogene TRBV3-2), the J gene TRBJ2-3; TRBD2 is a possible D gene (7 bases). From germline, CDR1 is LGHDT and CDR2 YNNKEL (reference sequence). CDR3 length equals 14 residues. V was shortened by 4 bases and J by 7 bases, with 15 bases between the two germline ends. CDR3 in DNA: TGTGCCAGCAGCCGGGGGGGCCCGGTTAATACGCAGTATTTT. Amino acid sequence: CASSRGGPVNTQYF.

This clone was counted a single time. V and J are TRBV19 and TRBJ2-1; D is ambiguous. Trimming removed 5 bases at V and 9 bases at J, with 11 bases between. From germline, CDR1 is LNHDA and CDR2 SQIVND (reference sequence). The CDR3 is 12 amino acids. CDR3 sequence reads: CASSVRYGEQFF. Written as DNA, the CDR3 is TGTGCCAGTAGTGTGAGATACGGTGAGCAGTTCTTC.

The chain is built from TRBV30 and TRBJ1-2, with a possible D match to TRBD1 (5 bases). V was clipped by 1 base and J by 10 bases, with 10 bases between them. The germline gives CDR1 GTSNPN, CDR2 SVGIG (reference sequence). CDR3 length equals 11 residues. The CDR3 reads CAWSGGSYYTF. Here the CDR3 DNA reads TGTGCCTGGAGTGGGGGCAGCTACTACACCTTC.

The V and J genes are TRBV2 and TRBJ2-2; 13 bases are shared with TRBD2. Germline-derived CDR1 and CDR2 are SNHLY and FYNNEI. There are 16 residues in the CDR3. V lost 5 bases, J lost 4 bases, and 4 bases stayed unmatched. The CDR3 is CASSPWTSGGTGELFF. In DNA form, the CDR3 reads TGTGCCAGCAGTCCCTGGACTAGCGGGGGCACCGGGGAGCTGTTTTTT.

The gene calls are TRBV3-1 (or the pseudogene TRBV3-2) and TRBJ2-3, with D unresolved. The CDR3 spans 14 residues. With 4 bases removed from V and 0 bases from J, the gap between germline ends came to 8 bases. Per the germline V gene, CDR1 is LGHDT and CDR2 is YNNKEL (reference sequence). This CDR3 is CASSPLQSTDTQYF. CDR3 coding DNA: TGTGCCAGCAGCCCTTTGCAGAGCACAGATACGCAGTATTTT.

The V and J genes are TRBV11-2 and TRBJ2-5, with D possibly being TRBD1 (6 bases). Germline CDR1 and CDR2: SGHAT and FQNNGV. The ends were cut back, 8 bases at V and 4 bases at J, with 17 bases in the middle. This CDR3 has 14 amino acids. CDR3 loop: CASGLGTGRETQYF. In nucleotides, the CDR3 is TGTGCCAGCGGATTGGGAACAGGGCGAGAGACCCAGTACTTC.

The V call is TRBV10-1, the J call TRBJ2-5; 8 bases are shared with TRBD2. Germline trimming cut 8 bases from V and 4 bases from J; bases unmatched to any gene: 6. The CDR3 is 13 amino acids. The germline CDR1 and CDR2 sequences are WNHNN and SYGVQD (reference sequence). The CDR3 sequence is CASPREGGETQYF. As DNA, the CDR3 is TGCGCCAGCCCCCGGGAGGGTGGAGAGACCCAGTACTTC.

The V call is TRBV27, the J call TRBJ2-5, with 9 bases matching TRBD1. The germline gives CDR1 MNHEY, CDR2 SMNVEV (reference sequence). The ends lost 5 bases at V and 4 bases at J; junction bases unmatched: 11. The CDR3 is made up of 16 amino acids. The CDR3 DNA reads TGTGCCAGCAGTCCCCCCCAACAGGGGGCGGGAGAGACCCAGTACTTC. This codes for CASSPPQQGAGETQYF.

This chain joins TRBV6-5 and TRBJ1-5, with a weak D call TRBD1 (5 bases). Germline CDR1 and CDR2: MNHEY and SVGAGI. Trimming removed 5 bases at V and 2 bases at J, with 13 bases between. The CDR3 is made up of 15 amino acids. The CDR3: CASSIGHSGNQPQHF. CDR3 nucleotide sequence: TGTGCCAGCAGTATAGGACATTCGGGCAATCAGCCCCAGCATTTT.

The rearrangement links TRBV3-1 (or the pseudogene TRBV3-2) to TRBJ1-3, with D perhaps matching TRBD1 (5 bases). Germline CDR1 and CDR2: LGHDT and YNNKEL (reference sequence). V was clipped by 1 base and J by 2 bases, with 12 bases between them. The CDR3 covers 16 residues. DNA for the CDR3: TGTGCCAGCAGCCAAGTTCAAGGGGCGCCTGGAAACACCATATATTTT. This codes for CASSQVQGAPGNTIYF.

The V gene is TRBV3-1 (or the pseudogene TRBV3-2), the J gene TRBJ1-3; D gene ambiguous. The CDR3 length is 14 residues. The germline V gene encodes CDR1 LGHDT and CDR2 YNNKEL (reference sequence). V was pared by 4 bases and J by 0 bases, with 7 bases between. In nucleotides, the CDR3 is TGTGCCAGCAGCCCACGGGGCTCTGGAAACACCATATATTTT. Encoded protein: CASSPRGSGNTIYF.

The chain uses TRBV11-2 and TRBJ1-2; D call uncertain. Deletions cut 0 bases from V and 1 base from J, with 9 bases between. The CDR3 loop spans 15 amino acids. Germline loops: CDR1 SGHAT, CDR2 FQNNGV. The CDR3 DNA reads as TGTGCCAGCAGCTTAGATCCGGGATTTAACTATGGCTACACCTTC. Its protein product is CASSLDPGFNYGYTF.

The chain carries TRBV7-3 and TRBJ2-3, with 9 bases that match TRBD1. The length of the CDR3 is 15 residues. V was pared by 5 bases and J by 1 base, with 4 bases of the junction left unmatched. The germline CDR1 and CDR2 sequences are SGHTA and FQGTGA. The CDR3, as DNA: TGTGCCAGCAGCCCGGGACAGGGTGGCACAGATACGCAGTATTTT. This encodes CASSPGQGGTDTQYF. Looking up the rest from reference TRBV7-3 and TRBJ2-3 gives the full variable domain: GAGVSQTPSNKVTEKGKYVELRCDPISGHTALYWYRQSLGQGPEFLIYFQGTGAADDSGLPNDRFFAVRPEGSVSTLKIQRTERGDSAVYLCASSPGQGGTDTQYFGPGTRLTVL.

The chain links TRBV5-1 to TRBJ1-1; TRBD1 agrees at 7 bases. Germline CDR1 is SGHRS and CDR2 is YFSETQ. There are 14 residues in the CDR3. The V gene end was trimmed by 1 base and the J gene end by 1 base; junction bases not matched to a gene: 1. DNA of the CDR3: TGCGCCAGCAGCTTGCAGGGGGGGAACACTGAAGCTTTCTTT. Its protein product is CASSLQGGNTEAFF.

Comments on this clone: An end of the junction differs from the germline gene, which may be a read error. The gene calls are TRBV5-4 and TRBJ2-3, with D possibly matching TRBD2 (7 bases). CDR1 is SGHNT and CDR2 is YYREEE in the germline V gene (reference sequence). This CDR3 has 15 residues. The CDR3 DNA is TGTGCCAGCAGGTTGGGGGGGCCGGGCACAGATACGCAGTATTTT. Its translation: CASRLGGPGTDTQYF. Together with reference TRBV5-4 and TRBJ2-3, the CDR3 gives the full variable domain: ETGVTQSPTHLIKTRGQQVTLRCSSQSGHNTVSWYQQALGQGPQFIFQYYREEENGRGNFPPRFSGLQFPNYSSELNVNALELDDSALYLCASRLGGPGTDTQYFGPGTRLTVL.

This chain uses TRBV4-3 with TRBJ2-1, with D perhaps matching TRBD1 (5 bases). This CDR3 is built from 16 residues. V gave up 0 bases and J gave up 3 bases, with 12 bases separating them. Germline V gives CDR1 LGHNA, CDR2 YSLEER. The DNA of the CDR3 is TGCGCCAGCAGCCAAGATCGCCAGGGTTTCTACAATGAGCAGTTCTTC. Translation: CASSQDRQGFYNEQFF.

The chain uses TRBV11-2 and TRBJ1-4; 8 nucleotides line up with TRBD1. This CDR3 region has 15 residues. Trimming took 5 bases from V and 8 from J; bases not matched to a gene: 10. CDR1 is SGHAT and CDR2 is FQNNGV in the germline V gene. CDR3: CASSLGPGQVEKLFF. In DNA form, the CDR3 reads TGTGCCAGCAGCCTTGGCCCGGGACAGGTGGAAAAACTGTTTTTT.

J is TRBJ1-1 and V is TRBV10-3, with TRBD1 matching 9 bases. After removal of 0 bases from V and 0 bases from J, the junction contained 8 bases not matched to a gene. Germline assignment: CDR1 ENHRY and CDR2 SYGVKD. This CDR3 has 18 amino acids. The CDR3, as DNA: TGTGCCATCAGTGAGTCGTTGGACAGGGGAGTCGTGAACACTGAAGCTTTCTTT. Residues: CAISESLDRGVVNTEAFF.

This clone has just one count. This chain joins TRBV21-1 and TRBJ2-5; the table names TRBD1, a call not compared with the DNA. TRBV21-1 is marked as a pseudogene. This CDR3 has 18 amino acids. The CDR3 protein is CAPDGSRKGAREEETQYF. The CDR3 DNA reads as TGTGCCCCTGATGGGTCCAGGAAGGGGGCGAGGGAAGAGGAGACCCAGTACTTC.

The chain carries TRBV7-2 and TRBJ2-7; 8 nucleotides match TRBD1. Germline trimming cut 5 bases from V and 0 bases from J; bases unmatched to any gene: 3. CDR1 SGHTA and CDR2 FQGNSA come from the germline V gene. The CDR3 length is 14 residues. The CDR3 is CASSRDRYSYEQYF. CDR3 DNA: TGTGCCAGCAGCCGGGACAGGTACTCCTACGAGCAGTACTTC.

This clone was observed a few times. The junction departs from germline at one end; a sequencing error may be responsible. The gene calls are TRBV7-9 and TRBJ2-7, with D maybe TRBD2 (6 bases). There are 13 residues in the CDR3. The germline V gene encodes CDR1 SEHNR and CDR2 FQNEAQ (reference sequence). This CDR3 is CASSFEALAKRDF. CDR3 DNA: TGTGCCAGCAGCTTTGAGGCCCTCGCCAAGCGGGACTTC.